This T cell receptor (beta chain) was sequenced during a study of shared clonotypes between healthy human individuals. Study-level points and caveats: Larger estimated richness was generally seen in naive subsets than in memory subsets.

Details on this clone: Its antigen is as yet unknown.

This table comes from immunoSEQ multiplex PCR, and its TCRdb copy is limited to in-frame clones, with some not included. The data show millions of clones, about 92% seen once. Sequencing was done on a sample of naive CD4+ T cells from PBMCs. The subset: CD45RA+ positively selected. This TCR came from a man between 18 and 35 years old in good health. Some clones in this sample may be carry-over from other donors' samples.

The CDR3 loop reads CASSQWITGELFF. DNA for the CDR3: TGTGCCAGCAGCCAATGGATCACCGGGGAGCTGTTTTTT. The chain employs TRBV7-3 and TRBJ2-2; no clear D gene. Trimming pared 5 bases from V and 4 bases from J, leaving 8 bases between. Germline CDR1 and CDR2: SGHTA and FQGTGA. CDR3 size: 13 residues.